This record concerns one T cell receptor beta chain sequence. The antigen remains unidentified. The sample is drawn from a study of T cell responses to AZD1222 COVID-19 vaccine. Whole-study findings and limits: Breadth and depth of Spike-specific TCRs rose after two AZD1222 doses. Most donors were white British and more were female, and clonal diversity was possibly underestimated.

TCRdb keeps only in-frame clones here, not all; method: immunoSEQ multiplex PCR. This sample has 150,000 to 200,000 clones; more than 85% occur once, and the top ten carry approximately 0.97%. Germline CDR1 is LGHDT and CDR2 is YNNKEL (reference sequence). The CDR3 loop spans 13 amino acids. V was cut by 2 bases and J by 6 bases, with 9 bases left in between. This clonotype was obtained from an adult in good health. The specimen comprised peripheral blood, sampled on day 0 of AZD1222 vaccination. This sequence joins TRBV3-1 (or the pseudogene TRBV3-2) and TRBJ2-3; D unresolved. The CDR3 loop is CASSQFLSDTQYF. As DNA, the CDR3 is TGTGCCAGCAGCCAATTCTTGTCGGATACGCAGTATTTT.